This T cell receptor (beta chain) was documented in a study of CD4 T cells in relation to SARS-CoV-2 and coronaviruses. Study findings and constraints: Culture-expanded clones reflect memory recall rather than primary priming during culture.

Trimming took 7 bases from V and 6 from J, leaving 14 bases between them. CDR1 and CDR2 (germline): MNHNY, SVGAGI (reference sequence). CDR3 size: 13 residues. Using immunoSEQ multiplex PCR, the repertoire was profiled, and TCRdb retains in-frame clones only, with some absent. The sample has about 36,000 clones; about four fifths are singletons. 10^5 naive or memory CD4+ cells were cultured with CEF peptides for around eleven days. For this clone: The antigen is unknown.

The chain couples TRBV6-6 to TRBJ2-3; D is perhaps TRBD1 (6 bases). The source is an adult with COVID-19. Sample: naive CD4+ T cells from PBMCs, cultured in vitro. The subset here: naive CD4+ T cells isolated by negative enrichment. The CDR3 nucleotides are TGTGCCAGCACCGAAGGGGGAAGGGATACGCAGTATTTT. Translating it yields CASTEGGRDTQYF.